The clone carrying this TCR beta chain was detected only a few times. The antigen is undetermined. This sample was included in a study of human T cells and chemical hapten exposure. Findings of the study overall: There was a positive correlation between PT1 expanded TCR counts and patch test score. High-frequency TCRs, those above 1 in 1000, stayed the same after DPC sensitization.

CDR3 length: 14 amino acids. With V trimmed by 6 bases and J by 3 bases, 5 bases remained unmatched. Germline V gene sequence: CDR1 SNHLY, CDR2 FYNNEI. As originally analysed: Sequenced samples showed a median of approximately 100,000 TCRs each, with counts running from about 20,000 to 690,000. From the RACE reads, TCRdb called clonotypes with MiXCR, one entry per CDR3 protein. These V and J calls are TCRdb output, not the study's own analysis. The table lists around 110,000 distinct CDR3 sequences, around 11% of them singletons. Regarding time point: patch test 3, about 24 weeks after DPC sensitization. Treatment of the sample: therapeutic diphenylcyclopropenone sensitization with weekly scalp DPC.

The V gene is TRBV2, the J gene TRBJ2-5; 9 bases fit TRBD2. The material was whole blood, obtained in connection with sensitization to the hapten diphenylcyclopropenone (DPC). This clonotype originated in a woman in her 50s with alopecia areata. Some clones in this sample may be carry-over from other donors' samples. The CDR3 region is CASRLRGREETQYF. The CDR3 bases are TGTGCCAGCAGGCTACGCGGGAGGGAAGAGACCCAGTACTTC.